One sample yielded the 21 T cell receptor beta chains listed below, sequenced in a study of blood T cell repertoires in COVID-19. Produced via immunoSEQ multiplex PCR; TCRdb's table is partial and in-frame only. Among some 130,000 clones listed, 55% to 75% were seen once. The specimen was peripheral blood. All receptors derive from a woman aged 70 to 79 with acute or convalescent COVID-19.

The table lists this clone with a count of one. The genes are TRBV20-1 and TRBJ2-3, with D unresolved. From germline, CDR1 is DFQATT and CDR2 SNEGSKA (reference sequence). CDR3 length: 11 amino acids. Trimming took off 3 bases at V and 5 bases at J, with 6 bases between the two ends. The CDR3 sequence is CSARQQDTQYF. CDR3 sequence (DNA): TGCAGTGCTAGGCAACAAGATACGCAGTATTTT.

The chain recombines TRBV7-9 with TRBJ1-2, with TRBD1 matching 7 bases. The CDR3 is made up of 13 amino acids. Germline V gene data show CDR1 as SEHNR and CDR2 as FQNEAQ (reference sequence). V was clipped by 5 bases and J by 9 bases; unmatched bases: 9. CDR3 DNA sequence: TGTGCCAGCAGCACGGGACAGCAGGCCCGCTACACCTTC. Translated, it gives CASSTGQQARYTF.

This chain uses TRBV27 with TRBJ2-1; TRBD2 matches 10 bases. Germline CDR1 reads MNHEY; CDR2 reads SMNVEV (reference sequence). Trimming at V came to 5 bases and at J to 10 bases, leaving 8 bases not matched to a gene. The CDR3 loop spans 14 amino acids. DNA for the CDR3: TGTGCCAGCAGTAGCGGGAGGGTCCACAGCGAGCAGTTCTTC. Residues: CASSSGRVHSEQFF.

V usage is TRBV28 and J usage is TRBJ1-4; tentatively, D is TRBD1 (5 bases). The CDR3 is 12 amino acids. CDR1 is MDHEN and CDR2 is SYDVKM in the germline V gene. The V gene lost 2 bases and the J gene lost 12 bases, with 10 bases spanning the gap. The CDR3 is CASSLGGGELFF. Here the CDR3 DNA reads TGTGCCAGCAGTTTAGGGGGAGGCGAACTGTTTTTT.

This clone was counted between two and nine times. This chain uses TRBV18 with TRBJ2-7; 7 bases match TRBD1. This CDR3 has 15 residues. The ends lost 6 bases at V and 3 bases at J; junction bases unmatched: 11. Germline-derived CDR1 and CDR2 are KGHSH and LQKENI. This chain's CDR3 is CASSAGDRKNYEQYF. In DNA form, the CDR3 reads TGTGCCAGCTCCGCCGGGGACAGAAAAAACTACGAGCAGTACTTC.

J is TRBJ1-1 and V is TRBV15; D is unresolved. The CDR3 totals 15 residues. Per germline, CDR1 LNHNV and CDR2 YYDKDF (reference sequence). V was clipped by 3 bases and J by 0 bases, with 11 bases between them. The CDR3 loop reads CATSSDRGLNTEAFF. In DNA form, the CDR3 reads TGTGCCACCAGCAGTGATCGAGGGTTGAACACTGAAGCTTTCTTT.

In the case of this clone: A junction boundary mismatches the germline segment, possibly from a read error. J is TRBJ2-7 and V is TRBV27, with TRBD2 identical over 12 bases. Germline values: CDR1 MNHEY, CDR2 SMNVEV (reference sequence). The CDR3 consists of 15 residues. The CDR3 loop is CASSISSGRVYEQYF. CDR3 DNA sequence: TGTGCCAGCAGTATATCTAGCGGGAGGGTGTACGAGCAGTACTTC.

The chain has TRBV2 and TRBJ2-7; 9 nucleotides match TRBD1. The length of the CDR3 is 14 residues. V lost 6 bases to trimming and J lost 8 bases; unmatched junction nucleotides: 11. Germline V gives CDR1 SNHLY, CDR2 FYNNEI. For the CDR3, the DNA is TGTGCCAGCAGCCTTATCCGGGACAGGGACAAGCAGTACTTC. It encodes CASSLIRDRDKQYF.

The table lists this clone with a count of one. The V call is TRBV10-1, the J call TRBJ1-3, with 7 bases that match TRBD1. Germline-derived CDR1 and CDR2 are WNHNN and SYGVQD (reference sequence). Unmatched junction bases numbered 1, after V lost 3 bases and J lost 2 bases. The CDR3 extends over 14 amino acids. In DNA form, the CDR3 reads TGCGCCAGCAGTGACGGACAGGCTGGAAACACCATATATTTT. It is translated as CASSDGQAGNTIYF.

This clone was found once. The chain has TRBV7-9 and TRBJ2-2, with D perhaps matching TRBD2 (5 bases). CDR1 and CDR2 from the germline V gene are SEHNR and FQNEAQ (reference sequence). V lost 2 bases, J lost 5 bases, and 24 bases lay in between. The CDR3 totals 19 residues. CDR3 nucleotides: TGTGCCAGCAGCTTATCCCCCTTCATGGCGGACTTAGGGACCGGGGAGCTGTTTTTT. It is translated as CASSLSPFMADLGTGELFF.

Many counts were recorded for this clone. V usage is TRBV4-3 and J usage is TRBJ2-7, with 9 bases lining up with TRBD1. V dropped 1 base and J dropped 1; count of bases not matched to a gene: 2. Germline V CDR1 and CDR2: LGHNA, YSLEER. The CDR3 has 15 amino acids. The CDR3 sequence: CASSQGDRASYEQYF. The CDR3 DNA reads as TGCGCCAGCAGCCAAGGGGACAGGGCGTCCTACGAGCAGTACTTC.

This sequence joins TRBV7-3 and TRBJ2-3, with a possible D match to TRBD1 (5 bases). Germline V gene lookup returns CDR1 SGHTA and CDR2 FQGTGA. This CDR3 has 13 amino acids. Trimming removed 8 bases from V and 2 bases from J, with 11 bases in between. CDR3 amino acids: CASSQVTTDTQYF. The CDR3 DNA follows: TGTGCCAGCTCACAGGTGACCACAGATACGCAGTATTTT.

V usage is TRBV6-6 and J usage is TRBJ1-2; D call uncertain. V lost 2 bases and J 1 base, leaving 11 bases between the germline ends. CDR1 is MNHNY, CDR2 SVGAGI, per germline (reference sequence). There are 15 residues in the CDR3. The CDR3 nucleotides are TGTGCCAGCAGTTACCCCTCTCAGGTTAACTATGGCTACACCTTC. This translates into CASSYPSQVNYGYTF.

This clone appeared a few times. The chain carries TRBV6-1 and TRBJ1-2, with TRBD1 identical over 10 bases. CDR1 and CDR2 (germline): MNHNS, SASEGT. This CDR3 is built from 16 residues. V lost 4 bases and J lost 3; bases outside the gene matches: 8. CDR3 sequence (DNA): TGTGCCAGCAGTGCGACAGGGGGCAGGGTGGACTATGGCTACACCTTC. This gives the protein CASSATGGRVDYGYTF.

This chain links TRBV7-2 with TRBJ1-2; TRBD1 aligns across 8 bases. The germline CDR1 and CDR2 sequences are SGHTA and FQGNSA. J gave up 2 bases and V 5 bases, and 7 bases lay outside the gene matches. The CDR3 has 15 amino acids. CDR3 in amino acids: CASSPQWTGNYGYTF. CDR3 bases: TGTGCCAGCAGCCCTCAATGGACAGGGAACTATGGCTACACCTTC.

This chain uses TRBV5-1 with TRBJ2-1; TRBD2 is a possible D gene (5 bases). The V gene lost 5 bases and the J gene lost 5 bases, with 14 bases spanning the gap. CDR3 length equals 14 residues. CDR1 is SGHRS and CDR2 is YFSETQ in the germline V gene. DNA of the CDR3: TGCGCCAGCAGACGGCGCCTCGGGGACAATGAGCAGTTCTTC. Translating it yields CASRRRLGDNEQFF. Based on the CDR3 plus reference TRBV5-1 and TRBJ2-1, the full variable domain is KAGVTQTPRYLIKTRGQQVTLSCSPISGHRSVSWYQQTPGQGLQFLFEYFSETQRNKGNFPGRFSGRQFSNSRSEMNVSTLELGDSALYLCASRRRLGDNEQFFGPGTRLTVL.

The chain carries TRBV5-1 and TRBJ2-3, with 9 bases identical to TRBD2. Trimming took 10 bases from V and 2 from J; bases not matched to a gene: 8. Germline values: CDR1 SGHRS, CDR2 YFSETQ. The CDR3 extends over 14 amino acids. The CDR3 nucleotides read TGCGCCTCAGGCAGCGGGGGGCCCACAGATACGCAGTATTTT. Translating it yields CASGSGGPTDTQYF.

This chain joins TRBV18 and TRBJ2-5; the match to TRBD2 covers 8 bases. This CDR3 contains 16 residues. The ends lost 4 bases at V and 0 bases at J; junction bases unmatched: 7. The V gene's germline CDR1 is KGHSH and CDR2 LQKENI. The chain's CDR3 is CASSLRLASNQETQYF. The CDR3 DNA sequence: TGTGCCAGCTCACTCCGACTAGCGTCCAACCAAGAGACCCAGTACTTC.

This clone was counted at least ten times. V usage is TRBV7-2 and J usage is TRBJ1-6; TRBD1 matches at 11 bases. CDR3 size: 19 residues. V trimming: 6 bases; J trimming: 2 bases; junction bases outside the gene matches: 12. Germline assignment: CDR1 SGHTA and CDR2 FQGNSA. CDR3 region: CASRFSPGQGGAYNSPLHF. DNA of the CDR3: TGTGCCAGCAGATTCTCTCCGGGACAGGGGGGCGCCTATAATTCACCCCTCCACTTT.

The chain employs TRBV5-1 and TRBJ2-3; 7 bases map to TRBD2. The V segment lost 6 bases and the J segment 3 bases; nucleotides outside the gene matches: 7. The CDR3 has 14 residues. The germline CDR1 and CDR2 sequences are SGHRS and YFSETQ. The CDR3 DNA sequence: TGCGCCAGCAACTGGGGGGGAGGAACAGATACGCAGTATTTT. Its protein product is CASNWGGGTDTQYF.

In this sample, this clone turned up once. The rearrangement links TRBV28 to TRBJ1-6, with TRBD1 matching 10 bases. J was trimmed by 1 base and V by 6 bases; bases with no gene match: 9. CDR1 and CDR2 (germline): MDHEN, SYDVKM. The CDR3 loop spans 18 amino acids. The DNA of the CDR3 is TGTGCCAGCAGCCCCAAGGACAGGGGGTTTTCCTATAATTCACCCCTCCACTTT. Translation: CASSPKDRGFSYNSPLHF.